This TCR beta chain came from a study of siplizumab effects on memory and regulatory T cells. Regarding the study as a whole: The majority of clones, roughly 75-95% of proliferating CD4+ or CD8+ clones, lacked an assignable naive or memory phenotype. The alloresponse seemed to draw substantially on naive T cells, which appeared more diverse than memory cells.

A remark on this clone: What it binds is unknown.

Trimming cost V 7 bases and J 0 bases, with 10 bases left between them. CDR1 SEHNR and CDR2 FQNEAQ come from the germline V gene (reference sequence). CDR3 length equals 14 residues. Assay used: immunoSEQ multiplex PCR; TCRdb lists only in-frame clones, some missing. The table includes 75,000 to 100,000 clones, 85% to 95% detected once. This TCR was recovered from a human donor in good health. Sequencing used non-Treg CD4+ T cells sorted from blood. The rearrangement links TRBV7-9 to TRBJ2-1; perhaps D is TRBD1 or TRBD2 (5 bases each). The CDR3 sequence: CASMRGSSYNEQFF. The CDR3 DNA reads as TGTGCCAGCATGAGGGGAAGCTCCTACAATGAGCAGTTCTTC.